Sequencing of this T cell receptor beta chain was carried out in a study of cytomegalovirus exposure and HLA in healthy donors (dated by TCRdb to the late 2010s). With regard to the full study: According to an earlier analysis of a few hundred of the donors, some 170 million T cells yielded approximately 120 million unique TCR beta sequences and 276 Gb of sequence data. An early release that covered about 600 HLA-typed donors contained approximately 300 gigabases of sequencing data and 85 million to 100 million unique TCR sequences. In the later analysis, no new phenotypic data were used to find candidate immune exposures; instead, reliance was placed on TCR beta sequences and their occurrence across donors. Using immunosequencing, the study profiled T cell repertoires from roughly 650 subjects and related those repertoires to cytomegalovirus serostatus. Of the roughly 410 genotyped donors, 81% were placed in the genetic ancestry cluster associated with self-reported Caucasian donors. Every discovery cohort repertoire had been produced on one sequencing platform. The study was designed to test whether signatures of past pathogen exposure could be identified by cataloging public T cell receptors. Donor age, sex, ethnicity and CMV serostatus were compiled alongside the repertoire data. A later genetic analysis took genome-wide SNP genotypes for about three fifths of the 666 donors and used that subset as a discovery cohort. A handful of DR-DQ haplotypes were treated as single units for association and clustering because of strong linkage in the cohort. In addition to the first cohort of 650 to 800 subjects, a separate validation cohort of some 120 different subjects was used. To predict cytomegalovirus infection status, the study combined high-throughput TCR immunosequencing, statistical association of individual TCRs with disease status, and machine learning. Among roughly 400 genotyped donors of the cohort, an average of about 240,000 unique TCR beta nucleotide sequences was sequenced per donor, of which 15% to 20% were non-productive. HLA typing covered class I and class II loci at four-digit resolution. An earlier analysis of several hundred of the donors used high-throughput TCR beta sequencing to judge whether each TCR beta V gene segment behaved as functional or pseudogenic. Typing coverage varied by locus: roughly 629-640 donors for A, B, C, DRB1 and DQB1; more than 500 for DQA1; about 570 for DPA1; 400 to 480 for DPB1. To study patterns of TCR occurrence, a later analysis re-analyzed previously published TCR beta repertoires from 500 to 850 donors and added high-resolution HLA genotyping. What the work shows at the level of the full study, not this receptor alone: Assigning TCR associations to individual alleles was difficult when HLA alleles, especially DR and DQ, strongly co-occurred. While some public TCRs were present in many individuals, most TCR sequences turned up only very rarely across donors. According to a later genetic analysis, donors in an Asian-associated ancestry cluster had fewer N-insertions in productive TCRs than the approximately 650-donor mean. A few of the identified cytomegalovirus-associated TCR beta chains were confirmed in vitro to be specific for cytomegalovirus antigens. Sequencing depth was assumed to be roughly uniform across donors in the presence/absence analyses, though that assumption may not hold. The authors suggested that the approach could potentially be extended to other disease states and immunological phenotypes. A further reported finding was that TCR beta sequences accurately predicted the HLA-A and HLA-B alleles for most subjects in the first cohort. Because HLA typing was unavailable for some donors at each locus, only the typed subset was used in association tests. Around 16 rarely observed V segments, including chromosome 9 orphons, were excluded from the earlier analysis of a few hundred of the donors because counts were too low. In a later analysis, HLA-associated TCR beta chains were found to be more clonally expanded and to have lower generation probabilities than equally common non-associated chains. Correlated functional status among segregating V segments might reflect linkage disequilibrium, but an unknown experimental factor could not be ruled out. A cluster of highly shared sequence variants was judged likely to represent a technical artifact of the sequencing pipeline. In a later analysis, several top co-occurrence clusters were reported to appear linked to parvovirus B19, influenza, CMV and Epstein-Barr virus. A later analysis associated approximately 17,000 TCR beta sequences with specific HLA alleles at a false discovery rate of 0.05. For the cohort, immune exposure information was limited to CMV serostatus. In an earlier analysis of some 640 of the donors, most TCR beta V segments were observed in productive rearrangements about 90% or about 30% of the time, broadly matching IMGT annotations. A later analysis found that TCR association rates varied across HLA loci, with DRB1 alleles showing the most associated TCRs and HLA-C alleles the fewest. A later genetic analysis associated a missense DCLRE1C variant with V-gene and J-gene trimming of TCR beta chains, and an independent cohort replicated the association. The study gave a list of under 200 TCR beta chains associated with cytomegalovirus. In this cohort, only TCR beta chains were sequenced, and detectable features were limited by the absence of alpha or paired-chain data. Cytomegalovirus status was reported to be diagnosed by the classifier with high specificity and sensitivity in both the original and validation cohorts. In a later analysis, most CMV-associated TCR beta chains were found to appear HLA-restricted, with HLA associations seemingly driven largely by CMV exposure.

The method was the immunoSEQ multiplex PCR assay. The multiplex PCR relied on a mix of 60 forward primers for TCR Vbeta segments and 13 reverse primers for TCR Jbeta segments. A multiplex PCR assay on genomic DNA amplified the CDR3 region of rearranged TCR beta genes. Amplified TCR beta libraries were sequenced as 87-base-pair reads on the Illumina HiSeq System. The original methods were these. A later analysis counted about 80 million unique TCR beta chains across the roughly 700 repertoires, and some 11 million of these chains were shared by at least two donors. A nearest-neighbor algorithm error-corrected the raw reads and collapsed the reads into unique sequences, merging closely related sequences to remove PCR and sequencing errors. Alignment of CDR3 sequences to IMGT reference sequences was used to assign V, D and J gene segments. For a sequence to be retained, a match of at least six nucleotides to both a V gene segment and a J gene segment was required. Rearrangements were classified as productive when the CDR3 lacked stop codons and remained in frame with V and J, and all other rearrangements were classified as non-productive. Following IMGT convention, CDR3 was defined as the stretch from the second conserved V-encoded cysteine to the conserved J-encoded phenylalanine. In an earlier analysis of 500 to 650 of the donors, sequences lacking an unambiguous match to a single V gene segment were excluded. In an earlier analysis of approximately 500 of the donors, a V segment was called functional when productive rearrangements were above 56.7%, and segregating when the standard deviation between donors exceeded 5%. A statistical classification framework was developed to diagnose cytomegalovirus status using the catalog of TCR beta chain sequences. In a later analysis, TCR nucleotide sequences were compared against IMGT/GENE-DB human TR gene sequences so that V and J genes could be assigned. A later analysis assigned CDR3 sequences and most-parsimonious VDJ recombination scenarios with the TCRdist pipeline. In a later analysis, every TCR beta chain was defined by the combination of its CDR3 amino acid sequence and its V-gene family, and reads without a unique V-gene family were dropped. To address suspected cross-contamination and a sequencing artifact, a later analysis removed some 620 highly shared, low-generation-probability nucleotide sequences. In a later analysis, a clonal expansion index for each public chain was calculated from normalized within-repertoire ranks of inferred template counts. In a later analysis, generation probabilities were computed using a VDJ recombination model fitted to out-of-frame rearrangements, and the results were checked against IGoR. A later analysis scored TCR-TCR, TCR-HLA and TCR-CMV co-occurrence with hypergeometric tests, applying a repertoire-size bias correction to TCR pairs. To estimate false discovery rates, a later analysis permuted the HLA or CMV assignments 20 times. In a later analysis, co-occurring TCRs were grouped using DBSCAN, and TCRdist sequence similarity was added for clustering within HLA-allele-positive subsets. Co-occurrence clustering excluded repertoires with fewer than 30,000 or more than 120,000 public chains, plus five with anomalous nucleotide sharing. TCRdb provides this immuneACCESS table in a form limited to in-frame rearrangements. Some clones are lacking; in checked studies, under half of them reflect an unresolved V gene, and why the rest are absent is not known. Clonal size and the V and J genes are those of that table, whereas D and trimming came from the DNA. The sample includes 100,000 to 150,000 clones, with about 81% observed a single time. Of the sample, 1.1% falls within the top ten clones.

The cohort consisted of 600 to 750 healthy bone marrow donors. All cohort members were sampled while nominally healthy, although unrecorded immune exposures were likely present. The donor was CMV seronegative and belonged to the group of 350 or so seronegative cohort members. A peripheral blood sample was collected from each donor, and TCR beta sequencing was performed on peripheral blood mononuclear cells. Genomic DNA was extracted from the blood cell samples with the Qiagen DNeasy Blood Extraction Kit. As to this clone: Its antigen specificity is not known. No much larger clone is present one base from it, and per-base qualities are unavailable.

The sequencing input was PBMCs. This TCR derives from a woman aged 25 to 45 in good health and CMV-seronegative.

The CDR3 region: CASSPGTGGYNEQFF. The DNA reads TGTGCCAGCAGCCCCGGGACAGGGGGCTACAATGAGCAGTTCTTC. Recombination connected TRBV6-6 to TRBJ2-1; TRBD1 agrees with 11 junctional bases. Measured from the cysteine to the phenylalanine, the CDR3 is 15 residues long. The sequence is cut down to CDR3 DNA, 45 bases in frame from base 1. The germline V gene (reference sequence) gives CDR1 as MNHNY and CDR2 as SVGAGI. The junction shows trimming of 6 bases on V and 3 bases on J, and the gene matches do not reach 4 bases of it.